This TCR beta chain was sequenced in a study of shared clonotypes between healthy human individuals (dated by TCRdb to the early 2020s). In the study overall: The cohort included three men and a couple of women between 18 and 49 years of age. To estimate repertoire size and how much clonotypes are shared between individuals, the study performed deep sequencing of blood TCR repertoires from about five healthy adults. For each donor, three plates each were used for CD4 naive and CD4 memory, two plates were used for CD8 naive, and one plate was used for CD8 memory. Libraries were prepared and TCR repertoires were sequenced by different laboratories using diverse techniques, in order to increase sequencing depth and limit assay-specific biases. Between about 0.94 and 10 billion PBMCs per donor were obtained by leukapheresis. On the study overall, not on this receptor specifically: Compared with non-shared clonotypes, clonotypes shared by all four sorted-subset donors had higher generation probabilities. Sampling was restricted to blood, and TCR repertoires in tissues likely differ from the TCR repertoires found in blood. Pairwise subsampling led to the expectation that sequencing depth would affect the degree of clonotype sharing among donors. Larger estimated clonotype richness was generally found for naive subsets than for memory subsets. Rarefaction of sorted-subset datasets indicated incomplete sequencing despite the large sequencing depth. The small number of donors limited the genetic and exposure-history diversity represented. Across a handful of donors, 4.5% to 6.5% of naive CD4, approximately 3.6% of naive CD8, about 2.3% of memory CD4, and 0.4% of memory CD8 clonotypes were shared.

Taken from cysteine to phenylalanine, the CDR3 has 14 residues. Left in the record is the CDR3 DNA by itself, 42 bases read in frame from the first base. According to the germline V gene, CDR1 reads SGDLS and CDR2 reads YYNGEE. The junction carries 9 bases between V and J, which are trimmed by 2 bases and 0 bases respectively. CD8 naive samples were obtained by positive selection for CCR7 among CD45RO-negative cells, yielding a CD45RA+CCR7+ population from which TemRA cells were excluded. The donors were healthy, HIV-negative adults with no recently reported acute infections or vaccinations. Every donor was a Caucasian adult living in Nashville, Tennessee, USA. Blood was collected by leukapheresis, and PBMCs were isolated by Ficoll-Histopaque density gradient centrifugation and then cryopreserved in liquid nitrogen vapor phase. Analytical flow cytometry was used to check the purity and quantity of each magnetically sorted T cell population. Genomic DNA was isolated from each sorted fraction and quantified by UV absorbance on a Nanodrop 2000c.

As concerns this clone: Its antigen is still unknown. Base-call qualities are not available, and no considerably larger clone is one nucleotide away.

Using the deep immunoSEQ assay, multiplex PCR amplified TCR CDR3 regions from genomic DNA. Genomic DNA extracted from each cell subset was distributed evenly over all wells of several immunoSEQ 96-well plates, and each plate served as one replicate. For sorted subsets, each replicate PCR was loaded with 200 to 250 ng genomic DNA, equivalent to 25,000 to 30,000 T cell genomes. The purified libraries were quantified using a Qubit 3.0 fluorometer, sized with a Bioanalyzer 2100, and then quantified again using the KAPA Library Quantification kit. Every immunoSEQ 96-well plate was sequenced on a dedicated single-read 150-cycle Illumina NextSeq 550 flow cell. The published analysis was carried out like this. Because the immunoSEQ output held only junctional sequences and lacked quality scores, the filtering could not match the filtering applied to full-length reads. To assign V/J genes and CDR3, sequences were annotated against IMGT germline references using PyIR, a Python wrapper for IgBLAST v1.9. Reads with weak V/J assignments (E-value above 1e-6), missing CDR3, stop codons, out-of-frame junctions, or ambiguous translated residues were removed. V3J clonotypes were defined by identical inferred V gene, J gene, and CDR3 amino acid sequence. Percentage overlap between repertoires was computed as shared unique clonotypes divided by the size of the smaller repertoire. Three approaches were used to assess repertoire richness: RTK rarefaction, the Chao1 estimator, and Recon v2.1 estimates of unobserved clonotypes. Generation probabilities were computed with OLGA for all TCRbeta clonotypes obtained by the gDNA method from a handful of donors. TCRdb obtained this table from immuneACCESS and retained in-frame rearrangements with V and J assigned. These tables miss some clones; where compared with another copy, unresolved V genes account for less than half of the shortfall, and the remainder is unexplained. V and J calls plus clone size are reproduced from that table; the DNA served to infer D and trimming. The sample data list about 2,200,000 clones, and roughly 91% of these were observed just once. Together, the top ten hold under 2% of the sample.

Sequences were obtained from naive CD8+ T cells from PBMCs. Read against the paper, the sample's cell subset or site label means: CD45RA+CCR7+. This TCR was sampled from a man aged 18 to 35 in good health. Some clones in this sample may be carry-over from other donors' samples. The sequence links TRBV9 to TRBJ2-7; TRBD1 could be the D gene, as 5 bases match. The sequenced DNA: TGTGCCAGCAGCGTCTCAGGGTACTCCTACGAGCAGTACTTC. Translated, it reads CASSVSGYSYEQYF.